The 9 T cell receptor beta chains listed next were all sequenced from one sample in a study of T cell responses to AZD1222 COVID-19 vaccine. The assay was immunoSEQ multiplex PCR, and TCRdb's table has in-frame clones only and misses some. The repertoire has 95,000 to 100,000 clones, approximately 93% of them found once; the top ten carry around 8%. The sample consisted of peripheral blood, taken 28 days after the second AZD1222 dose. Receptors were obtained from an adult who received the AZD1222 COVID-19 vaccine.

V usage is TRBV5-1 and J usage is TRBJ2-1; D perhaps matches TRBD1 (5 bases). V dropped 6 bases and J dropped 0 bases, with 16 bases sitting between them. CDR3 length: 16 residues. In germline, CDR1 is SGHRS, CDR2 YFSETQ. The DNA for the CDR3 is TGCGCCAGCAAACCCCCTGGGGCGAGCTCCTACAATGAGCAGTTCTTC. Protein sequence: CASKPPGASSYNEQFF.

V and J are TRBV5-5 and TRBJ2-7; 13 bases agree with TRBD2. With 3 bases clipped from V and 4 bases from J, the junction kept 10 bases outside the gene matches. Per the germline V gene, CDR1 is SGHKS and CDR2 is YYEKEE (reference sequence). This CDR3 spans 17 amino acids. CDR3: CASSYTSGRGGEYEQYF. The CDR3 coding sequence is TGTGCCAGCAGCTACACTAGCGGGAGGGGAGGTGAATACGAGCAGTACTTC.

The V and J genes are TRBV20-1 and TRBJ2-1, with 7 bases that match TRBD2. The germline V gene has CDR1 DFQATT and CDR2 SNEGSKA (reference sequence). The CDR3 consists of 16 residues. Losses at the gene ends were 3 bases for V and 9 bases for J; bases not matched to a gene: 17. The CDR3 loop is CSASVAGVEVVGEQFF. DNA for the CDR3: TGCAGTGCTAGTGTTGCGGGAGTTGAAGTTGTGGGTGAGCAGTTCTTC.

This sequence joins TRBV9 and TRBJ2-5; D unresolved. Trimming removed 3 bases from V and 5 bases from J, with 14 bases in between. CDR3 length: 14 residues. The germline V gene encodes CDR1 SGDLS and CDR2 YYNGEE. CDR3 bases: TGTGCCAGCAGCGACGGCTTCCTGTCGGAGACCCAGTACTTC. This translates into CASSDGFLSETQYF.

This chain uses TRBV13 with TRBJ1-3, with D maybe TRBD1 (6 bases). The V gene lost 6 bases and the J gene lost 4 bases, with 13 bases spanning the gap. Germline V gene data show CDR1 as PRHDT and CDR2 as FYEKMQ (reference sequence). This CDR3 region has 14 residues. In DNA, the CDR3 is TGTGCCAGCAGACTACAGGGAGTGGGAAACACCATATATTTT. Protein: CASRLQGVGNTIYF.

This clone has only a few counts. The J gene is TRBJ1-2, the V gene TRBV6-6; 7 bases map to TRBD1. The CDR3 length is 13 residues. Germline V gene lookup returns CDR1 MNHNY and CDR2 SVGAGI (reference sequence). CDR3 region: CAGGQSINYGYTF. The CDR3 DNA reads TGTGCGGGGGGACAGTCCATAAACTATGGCTACACCTTC.

The rearrangement links TRBV24-1 to TRBJ2-7, with 8 bases identical to TRBD2. This CDR3 has 14 amino acids. Germline CDR1 and CDR2: KGHDR and SFDVKD. V gave up 5 bases and J gave up 0 bases; unmatched junction bases: 2. The DNA for the CDR3 is TGTGCCACCAGTGGAACTAGCGGCTCCTACGAGCAGTACTTC. Translating it yields CATSGTSGSYEQYF.

This sequence joins TRBV4-2 and TRBJ1-1; TRBD1 aligns across 7 bases. The V segment lost 0 bases and the J segment 7 bases; nucleotides outside the gene matches: 11. The CDR3 loop spans 16 amino acids. Germline V CDR1 and CDR2: LGHNA, YNFKEQ. The CDR3 region has the DNA TGTGCCAGCAGCCAAGAAGGAGACAGGGCCGAGGGTGAAGCTTTCTTT. This sequence encodes CASSQEGDRAEGEAFF.

The genes are TRBV18 and TRBJ1-2, with 7 positions matching TRBD1. The CDR3 is 13 amino acids. Germline lookup yields CDR1 KGHSH and CDR2 LQKENI. V trimming: 3 bases; J trimming: 4 bases; junction bases outside the gene matches: 2. The CDR3, as DNA: TGTGCCAGCTCACCGGAGGGGGCCTATGGCTACACCTTC. This translates into CASSPEGAYGYTF.